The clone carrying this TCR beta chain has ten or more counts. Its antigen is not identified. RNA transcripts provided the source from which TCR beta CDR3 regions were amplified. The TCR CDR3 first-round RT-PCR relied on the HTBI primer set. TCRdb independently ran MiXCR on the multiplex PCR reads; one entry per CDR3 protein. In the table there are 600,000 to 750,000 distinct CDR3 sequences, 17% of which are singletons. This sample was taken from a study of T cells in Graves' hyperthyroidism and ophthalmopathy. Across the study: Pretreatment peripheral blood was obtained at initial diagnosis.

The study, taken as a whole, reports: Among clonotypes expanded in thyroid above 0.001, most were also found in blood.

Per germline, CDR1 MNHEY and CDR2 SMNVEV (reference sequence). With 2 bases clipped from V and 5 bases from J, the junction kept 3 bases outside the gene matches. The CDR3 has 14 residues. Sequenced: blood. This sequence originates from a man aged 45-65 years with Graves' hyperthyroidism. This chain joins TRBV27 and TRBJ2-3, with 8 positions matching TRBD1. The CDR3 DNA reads TGTGCCAGCAGTTTAAGACAGGGGTTAGATACGCAGTATTTT. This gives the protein CASSLRQGLDTQYF.